The present T cell receptor (beta chain) was sequenced within a study of cytomegalovirus exposure and HLA in healthy donors. With 1 base removed from V and 1 base from J, the gap between germline ends came to 9 bases. The CDR3 is made up of 15 amino acids. Germline V CDR1 and CDR2: LGHNA, YNFKEQ. The PCR used 60 Vbeta and 13 Jbeta primers. Some clones are missing from TCRdb's copy, which holds only in-frame ones; the method was immunoSEQ multiplex PCR. Here the sample spans about 150,000 clones, around three quarters being singletons. The TCR was taken from a man aged 35-49 years in good health and CMV-seronegative. Sequencing used PBMCs. The chain links TRBV4-2 to TRBJ2-3; a weak D match, TRBD2 (6 bases). The CDR3 spells CASSQAGVRTDTQYF. The CDR3 DNA follows: TGTGCCAGCAGCCAAGCGGGAGTCCGCACAGATACGCAGTATTTT.